These 14 T cell receptor beta chains were all obtained from the same sample, sequenced in a study of metastatic and nonmetastatic thyroid tumors (dated by TCRdb to the early 2020s). Libraries were built with PCR. The reads were generated on an Illumina HiSeq 4000. TCRdb applied fastp at Q25 and MiXCR to the public reads, then kept only in-frame beta chains. The sample table lists about 70,000 clones, more than 15% of them with a count of one. The top ten clones comprise about 13% of the sample. None of the patients had been given any treatment before thyroid surgery. Specimen: blood. These receptors originate from a female donor with papillary thyroid cancer or a benign thyroid nodule (not recorded which). Some clones in this sample may be carry-over from other donors' samples.

This clone showed up many times. The chain couples TRBV10-3 to TRBJ2-3, with 7 bases identical to TRBD2. The junction had 5 bases not matched to a gene; V was cut back by 2 bases and J by 3 bases. Germline V CDR1 and CDR2: ENHRY, SYGVKD. There are 15 residues in the CDR3. CDR3 in amino acids: CAISEGAGVTDTQYF. CDR3 nucleotide sequence: TGTGCCATCAGTGAGGGGGCGGGAGTTACAGATACGCAGTATTTT.

This clone has ten or more counts. The V call is TRBV5-1, the J call TRBJ1-1; D is ambiguous. V lost 1 base to trimming and J lost 0 bases, with 7 bases between them. The CDR3 sequence is 14 residues long. CDR1 and CDR2 (germline): SGHRS, YFSETQ. The CDR3, as DNA: TGCGCCAGCAGCTTGATGCCCGTGAACACTGAAGCTTTCTTT. Translation gives CASSLMPVNTEAFF.

This clone came up many times. This chain uses TRBV11-1 with TRBJ2-5; 9 nucleotides agree with TRBD1. Unmatched junction bases numbered 7, after V lost 4 bases and J lost 7 bases. This CDR3 is built from 14 residues. Germline CDR1 and CDR2: SGHAT and FQDESV (reference sequence). The CDR3 DNA reads TGTGCCAGCAGCTGGGACAGGGTCCAGAGGACCCAGTACTTC. Encoded protein: CASSWDRVQRTQYF.

CDR3 amino acids: CASSIHQKPGQGPYSNQPQHF. CDR3 nucleotides: TGTGCCAGTAGTATACACCAAAAGCCGGGACAGGGGCCCTATAGCAATCAGCCCCAGCATTTT. The chain joins TRBV19 to TRBJ1-5; the match to TRBD1 covers 10 bases. Germline V gene sequence: CDR1 LNHDA, CDR2 SQIVND (reference sequence). The CDR3 loop spans 21 amino acids. V was clipped by 2 bases and J by 0 bases; unmatched bases: 16.

This clone was counted at least ten times. The identical CDR3 is also encoded by other nucleotide sequences in the sample. The chain carries TRBV9 and TRBJ2-5; 11 positions match TRBD2. Germline V lookup: CDR1 SGDLS, CDR2 YYNGEE. CDR3 length: 16 amino acids. V lost 3 bases, J lost 4 bases, and 8 bases stayed unmatched. The CDR3 DNA follows: TGTGCCAGCAGCGGAACTAGCGGGAGAATTGGAGAGACCCAGTACTTC. As protein: CASSGTSGRIGETQYF. Drawing the rest from reference TRBV9 and TRBJ2-5, the complete variable domain is DSGVTQTPKHLITATGQRVTLRCSPRSGDLSVYWYQQSLDQGLQFLIQYYNGEERAKGNILERFSAQQFPDLHSELNLSSLELGDSALYFCASSGTSGRIGETQYFGPGTRLLVL.

Comments on this clone: A clone one base away is much larger, so this may be a read error. The sample contains more than one DNA sequence encoding this CDR3. V and J are TRBV5-1 and TRBJ2-3, with a tentative D call TRBD2 (5 bases). The germline gives CDR1 SGHRS, CDR2 YFSETQ. The CDR3 extends over 14 amino acids. The CDR3 region is CASSLGLGGDTQYF. The DNA of the CDR3 is TGCGCCAGCAGCCTCGGACTGGGTGGGGATACTCAGTATTTT.

This clone has a handful of counts. The rearrangement uses TRBV12-3 or TRBV12-4 and TRBJ2-7, with D hard to call. Deletions cut 3 bases from V and 3 bases from J, with 18 bases between. CDR3 length: 16 residues. The CDR3: CASSFVVIRYSYEQYF. As DNA, the CDR3 is TGTGCCAGCAGTTTCGTGGTGATTCGGTATAGCTACGAGCAGTACTTC.

In its sample, this clone was seen many times. The CDR3 loop is CASSFAGQRDYEQYF. Here the CDR3 DNA reads TGTGCCAGCAGTTTCGCTGGCCAGCGGGACTACGAGCAGTACTTC. The chain links TRBV6-2 or TRBV6-3 to TRBJ2-7, with 7 nucleotides matching TRBD2. The V gene's germline CDR1 is MNHEY and CDR2 SVGEGT. CDR3 length: 15 residues. The trim removed 4 bases at V and 3 bases at J, leaving 9 bases unmatched.

The genes are TRBV20-1 and TRBJ2-7; 9 bases agree with TRBD2. Germline V lookup: CDR1 DFQATT, CDR2 SNEGSKA (reference sequence). Trimming at V came to 5 bases and at J to 5 bases, leaving 13 bases not matched to a gene. The CDR3 length is 15 residues. This CDR3 is CSAGSLSGSYHEQYF. The CDR3 DNA is TGCAGTGCTGGTTCGCTTAGCGGGAGTTACCACGAGCAGTACTTC.

This clone was seen repeatedly, ten times or more. This chain links TRBV7-2 with TRBJ2-5; D uncertain. The CDR3 is 14 amino acids. Germline V gene lookup returns CDR1 SGHTA and CDR2 FQGNSA. V was pared by 1 base and J by 4 bases, with 10 bases between. The CDR3 is CASSLVSSRETQYF. The CDR3 DNA reads TGTGCCAGCAGCTTAGTTTCCAGCAGAGAGACCCAGTACTTC. The complete variable domain, with remaining parts taken from reference TRBV7-2 and TRBJ2-5, reads GAGVSQSPSNKVTEKGKDVELRCDPISGHTALYWYRQSLGQGLEFLIYFQGNSAPDKSGLPSDRFSAERTGGSVSTLTIQRTQQEDSAVYLCASSLVSSRETQYFGPGTRLLVL.

In regard to this clone: A much larger clone lies a single base off, so this may be a read error. CDR3 in DNA: TGTGCCAGCATTTACGCGGGAGGCCACGATACGCAGTATTTT. This codes for CASIYAGGHDTQYF. This rearrangement joins TRBV6-6 to TRBJ2-3; the match to TRBD2 covers 8 bases. CDR1 MNHNY and CDR2 SVGAGI come from the germline V gene (reference sequence). CDR3 size: 14 residues.

The V and J genes are TRBV20-1 and TRBJ1-3; D possibly corresponds to TRBD1 (5 bases). Germline V CDR1 and CDR2: DFQATT, SNEGSKA (reference sequence). The CDR3 loop spans 15 amino acids. V lost 1 base, J lost 2 bases, and 12 bases lay in between. CDR3 amino acids: CSARAFGGTGNTIYF. CDR3 DNA: TGCAGTGCTAGAGCATTTGGGGGGACTGGAAACACCATATATTTT.

This clone turned up a few times. The chain has TRBV12-3 or TRBV12-4 and TRBJ2-1; 7 nucleotides line up with TRBD1. This CDR3 is built from 13 residues. V was clipped by 3 bases and J by 8 bases; unmatched bases: 4. The chain's CDR3 is CASSLGQCYEQFF. The CDR3 nucleotides are TGTGCCAGCAGTTTGGGACAGTGCTATGAGCAGTTCTTC.

This clone occurred many times. V and J are TRBV24-1 and TRBJ2-1, with 9 bases fitting TRBD1. J lost 8 bases, V lost 4 bases, and 5 bases had no gene match. The CDR3 consists of 14 residues. CDR1 and CDR2 (germline): KGHDR, SFDVKD. CDR3 DNA sequence: TGTGCCACCAGTGACCCGGGACAGGGCTATGAGCAGTTCTTC. It translates to CATSDPGQGYEQFF.